The clone carrying this TCR beta chain occurred many times. Germline CDR1 SEHNR, CDR2 FQNEAQ (reference sequence). V gave up 5 bases and J gave up 3 bases, with 13 bases separating them. This CDR3 has 14 residues. The data are from a study of neurological immune-mediated disorders. TCRdb used MiXCR to reprocess the 5' RACE reads, holding one entry per CDR3 protein. The sample records tens of thousands of distinct CDR3 sequences, approximately 15% being singletons. Sample time point: longitudinal time-point 1 (baseline). The sequence was collected from a female donor with HTLV-1-associated myelopathy (HAM/TSP). Sequencing input: PBMCs. The V gene is TRBV7-9, the J gene TRBJ2-5; D may be TRBD2 (6 bases). The chain's CDR3 is CASSLHGGEETQYF. The CDR3 DNA follows: TGTGCCAGCAGCCTCCACGGGGGAGAAGAGACCCAGTACTTC.